These 17 T cell receptor beta chains were sequenced from one sample in a study of blood T cell repertoires in COVID-19. Produced via immunoSEQ multiplex PCR; TCRdb's table is partial and in-frame only. The sample consists of around 190,000 clones, about 90% of them appearing once. Sample: peripheral blood. The receptors stem from a man aged 18 to 30 with active or convalescent COVID-19.

The chain combines TRBV12-2 with TRBJ2-7; the tabulated D call, TRBD1, remains unverified against the DNA. TRBV12-2 is reported as a pseudogene. The CDR3 contains 16 residues. For the CDR3, the DNA is TGTGCAAGTCGCTCATGGGACCAGGGGGCTTCCTACGAGCAGTACTTC. Translation: CASRSWDQGASYEQYF.

The V and J genes are TRBV5-8 and TRBJ2-1; 9 nucleotides match TRBD2. This CDR3 comprises 15 residues. From germline, CDR1 is SGHTS and CDR2 YDEGEE. V was pared by 0 bases and J by 8 bases, with 6 bases of the junction left unmatched. The CDR3, as DNA: TGTGCCAGCAGCTTGGGGGGCGGGAGGGCGGATGAGCAGTTCTTC. Protein product: CASSLGGGRADEQFF.

J is TRBJ1-1 and V is TRBV7-2; the match to TRBD1 covers 8 bases. The CDR3 has 15 residues. Germline CDR1 is SGHTA and CDR2 is FQGNSA. V lost 3 bases, J lost 1 base, and 4 bases stayed unmatched. CDR3 sequence: CASSFYGTGNTEAFF. For the CDR3, the DNA is TGTGCCAGCAGCTTTTACGGGACAGGGAACACTGAAGCTTTCTTT. Based on the CDR3 plus reference TRBV7-2 and TRBJ1-1, the full variable domain is GAGVSQSPSNKVTEKGKDVELRCDPISGHTALYWYRQSLGQGLEFLIYFQGNSAPDKSGLPSDRFSAERTGGSVSTLTIQRTQQEDSAVYLCASSFYGTGNTEAFFGQGTRLTVV.

The chain couples TRBV9 to TRBJ2-3; the D gene is possibly TRBD1 (6 bases). The CDR3 sequence is 15 residues long. Per germline, CDR1 SGDLS and CDR2 YYNGEE. Trimming took off 0 bases at V and 6 bases at J, with 14 bases between the two ends. The CDR3 DNA reads as TGTGCCAGCAGCGTAGGACAGGCTAGAGCTGATACGCAGTATTTT. Protein sequence: CASSVGQARADTQYF.

The V and J genes are TRBV6-6 and TRBJ2-5; the D gene is possibly TRBD2 (5 bases). Germline CDR1 is MNHNY and CDR2 is SVGAGI (reference sequence). The CDR3 loop spans 14 amino acids. The V and J ends lost 7 bases and 5 bases respectively, with 17 bases between them. The CDR3 spells CASTRGSSEETQYF. CDR3 nucleotide sequence: TGTGCCAGCACTAGAGGGAGCTCCGAGGAGACCCAGTACTTC.

The rearrangement links TRBV18 to TRBJ2-1; TRBD2 agrees at 8 bases. The V gene end was trimmed by 4 bases and the J gene end by 6 bases; junction bases not matched to a gene: 8. The CDR3 length is 15 residues. Looked up from germline, CDR1 is KGHSH and CDR2 is LQKENI. In DNA form, the CDR3 reads TGTGCCAGCTCACAAAGCGGGAGTGAGGGCAATGAGCAGTTCTTC. It is translated as CASSQSGSEGNEQFF.

This rearrangement joins TRBV7-9 to TRBJ2-3; the D gene is possibly TRBD2 (5 bases). Germline loops: CDR1 SEHNR, CDR2 FQNEAQ (reference sequence). V lost 1 base, J lost 3 bases, and 8 bases lay in between. The CDR3 runs to 14 residues. CDR3 in amino acids: CASSLGLFTDTQYF. For the CDR3, the DNA is TGTGCCAGCAGCTTAGGACTATTTACAGATACGCAGTATTTT.

This chain uses TRBV18 with TRBJ2-1; D remains ambiguous. Per germline, CDR1 KGHSH and CDR2 LQKENI. The ends were cut back, 0 bases at V and 7 bases at J, with 4 bases in the middle. The CDR3 is 12 residues long. Here the CDR3 reads CASSPPLNEQFF. The CDR3 DNA reads TGTGCCAGCTCACCACCCTTGAATGAGCAGTTCTTC.

In this sample, this clone turned up a few times. The gene calls are TRBV6-2 or TRBV6-3 and TRBJ2-7; D uncertain. Germline loops: CDR1 MNHEY, CDR2 SVGEGT. This CDR3 has 14 residues. V gave up 3 bases and J gave up 1 base, with 10 bases separating them. The CDR3 DNA reads as TGTGCCAGCAGTTATTCTGCGCGATCCTACGAGCAGTACTTC. This translates into CASSYSARSYEQYF.

This clone is a singleton in its sample. The CDR3: CASSAYSGYTEAFF. CDR3 nucleotides: TGTGCCAGCAGCGCGTACTCGGGATACACTGAAGCTTTCTTT. V gene TRBV14 combines with J gene TRBJ1-1, with D unclear. The CDR3 has 14 amino acids. V was trimmed by 5 bases and J by 3 bases, leaving 13 bases between them. The germline V gene has CDR1 SGHDN and CDR2 FVKESK.

CDR3 protein: CASSSGQGVDTQYF. CDR3 nucleotides: TGTGCCAGCAGCTCCGGACAGGGTGTAGATACGCAGTATTTT. The chain uses TRBV7-2 and TRBJ2-3; 8 positions match TRBD1. The CDR3 runs to 14 residues. Per the germline V gene, CDR1 is SGHTA and CDR2 is FQGNSA. J gave up 5 bases and V 4 bases, and 5 bases lay outside the gene matches.

This rearrangement joins TRBV7-9 to TRBJ1-3, with D unclear. V shed 8 bases and J shed 4 bases, with 21 bases lying between them. In germline, CDR1 is SEHNR, CDR2 FQNEAQ (reference sequence). The CDR3 has 16 amino acids. The CDR3 coding sequence is TGTGCCAGCTGGGAGACGAGGGCAGCGGGCGGAAACACCATATATTTT. As protein: CASWETRAAGGNTIYF.

V and J are TRBV4-3 and TRBJ1-2; 9 positions match TRBD1. J lost 3 bases, V lost 1 base, and 3 bases had no gene match. Germline V gives CDR1 LGHNA, CDR2 YSLEER. The CDR3 is 15 residues long. Written as DNA, the CDR3 is TGCGCCAGCAGCCAAGGGTGGGACAGGGACTATGGCTACACCTTC. Its protein is CASSQGWDRDYGYTF.

The chain couples TRBV19 to TRBJ1-4; 9 bases line up with TRBD1. V was pared by 8 bases and J by 11 bases, with 9 bases of the junction left unmatched. The CDR3 loop spans 13 amino acids. Per the germline V gene, CDR1 is LNHDA and CDR2 is SQIVND (reference sequence). The CDR3 sequence is CASRQGGLGKLFF. The CDR3 nucleotides read TGTGCCAGTCGACAGGGGGGACTGGGGAAACTGTTTTTT.

The CDR3 sequence is CASSLRPRSTGANYGYTF. In DNA, the CDR3 is TGTGCCAGCAGCCTTCGACCCAGGTCGACGGGAGCTAACTATGGCTACACCTTC. The chain employs TRBV5-4 and TRBJ1-2; D remains unclear. Germline lookup yields CDR1 SGHNT and CDR2 YYREEE (reference sequence). The CDR3 length is 18 residues. V was trimmed by 4 bases and J by 0 bases, leaving 22 bases between them.

CDR3 sequence: CASSSTGGANYGYTF. CDR3 nucleotides: TGTGCCAGCAGTTCTACAGGGGGCGCAAACTATGGCTACACCTTC. The V call is TRBV6-6, the J call TRBJ1-2; 9 bases line up with TRBD1. Trimming at V came to 4 bases and at J to 2 bases, leaving 5 bases not matched to a gene. From germline, CDR1 is MNHNY and CDR2 SVGAGI (reference sequence). This CDR3 region has 15 residues.

The chain links TRBV7-9 to TRBJ1-2, with 9 bases identical to TRBD1. Trimming removed 4 bases from V and 5 bases from J; junction bases left unmatched: 14. This CDR3 comprises 17 residues. Germline CDR1 and CDR2: SEHNR and FQNEAQ (reference sequence). The CDR3 DNA reads TGTGCCAGCAGCTATAAGAGTCGGGACAGGGCAGGATATGGCTACACCTTC. It codes for CASSYKSRDRAGYGYTF.